The clone carrying this T cell receptor beta chain was seen repeatedly, ten times or more. This sample is drawn from a study of regulatory T cells in long-lasting Graves disease. CDR3-region Arm-PCR and iRepertoire HTBI primers produced the TCR beta libraries. TCRdb re-analysed the multiplex PCR reads in MiXCR, keeping a single row per CDR3 protein. The sample gives roughly 420,000 distinct CDR3 sequences, 15% to 17% of which show up once; over 20% is in the top ten. V shed 6 bases, J shed 7 bases, and the junction held 19 bases outside the gene matches. This CDR3 has 17 amino acids. The V gene's germline CDR1 is DFQATT and CDR2 SNEGSKA (reference sequence). The time point: newly diagnosed GD, antithyroid drugs for less than 3 months. Preparation of the TCR library used RNA extracted from PBMCs.

Sequenced here: peripheral blood mononuclear cells (PBMCs), sampled at new diagnosis, from a patient treated with antithyroid drugs. The rearrangement joins TRBV20-1 to TRBJ2-1; 9 bases line up with TRBD1. The receptor comes from a female donor with Graves disease. CDR3 DNA sequence: TGCAGTGCGGTTAAGCTTGGCGGGACAGGGATTGGGAATGAGCAGTTCTTC. It codes for CSAVKLGGTGIGNEQFF.